A selection of T cell receptor beta chains follows, all from one sample in a study of cytotoxic CD8 clonotypes in ibrutinib-treated CLL. Data came from immunoSEQ multiplex PCR; TCRdb stores just in-frame clones and leaves some out. This sample has some 300,000 clones, with around four fifths found just once. The sequences come from PBMCs, collected before ibrutinib treatment. These receptors all stem from a human donor with chronic lymphocytic leukemia. Each CDR3 is given with its conserved first and last residue. Fields, in order: V gene, D gene, J gene, clone size, CDR3 protein, CDR3 DNA. The D gene is left open where the match is weak. Size is stated for part of the rows, as once, few or many counts, or as a class when the clone is expanded.

TRBV5-6	.	TRBJ1-2	.	CASSLDGFTNYGYTF	TGTGCCAGCAGCTTGGATGGCTTTACTAACTATGGCTACACCTTC
TRBV23-1	TRBD1	TRBJ1-2	.	CASRKRDSQSLYGYTF	TGCGCCAGCAGAAAGAGGGACAGCCAATCCCTCTATGGCTACACCTTC
TRBV4-1	.	TRBJ2-5	once	CASSQDARRGAGNQQETQYF	TGCGCCAGCAGCCAAGATGCCCGCCGTGGTGCAGGAAACCAACAAGAGACCCAGTACTTC
TRBV10-3	TRBD2	TRBJ2-7	.	CAIGSSGNSYEQYF	TGTGCCATCGGTAGTAGCGGGAACTCCTACGAGCAGTACTTC
TRBV4-1	.	TRBJ2-2	.	CASSQDQRIKELFF	TGCGCCAGCAGCCAAGATCAGAGGATTAAGGAGCTGTTTTTT
TRBV7-9	.	TRBJ2-7	few	CASSLPTTGGSLGSYEQYF	TGTGCCAGCAGCTTACCCACAACAGGTGGTTCCTTGGGATCCTACGAGCAGTACTTC
TRBV5-6	TRBD1	TRBJ2-5	.	CASSSGQGARTQYF	TGTGCCAGCAGCTCGGGACAGGGGGCCCGGACCCAGTACTTC
TRBV7-3	.	TRBJ2-1	.	CASSSGFHNEQFF	TGTGCCAGCAGCTCGGGGTTTCACAATGAGCAGTTCTTC
TRBV19	.	TRBJ1-5	.	CASSMGVGRGLVPQHF	TGTGCCAGTAGTATGGGTGTGGGCAGGGGTCTAGTGCCCCAGCATTTT
TRBV19	.	TRBJ1-1	.	CASRNWNTEAFF	TGTGCCAGTAGAAACTGGAACACTGAAGCTTTCTTT
TRBV28	.	TRBJ2-7	.	CASNPSGRREQYF	TGTGCCAGCAACCCCTCGGGCAGGCGGGAGCAGTACTTC
TRBV7-2	.	TRBJ2-7	.	CASSLVPAEQYF	TGTGCCAGCAGCTTAGTCCCCGCAGAGCAGTACTTC
TRBV18	.	TRBJ1-5	.	CASSPPPGVGQPQHF	TGTGCCAGCTCACCCCCGCCCGGGGTTGGTCAGCCCCAGCATTTT
TRBV30	.	TRBJ1-4	.	CAWRPRANEKLFF	TGTGCCTGGAGACCAAGAGCAAATGAAAAACTGTTTTTT
TRBV2	TRBD2	TRBJ2-1	.	CASSQTSGSGVF	TGTGCCAGCAGTCAGACTAGCGGGAGTGGGGTCTTC
TRBV19	.	TRBJ2-5	.	CASSGVSQETQYF	TGTGCCAGTAGTGGGGTATCCCAAGAGACCCAGTACTTC
TRBV2	.	TRBJ2-5	.	CASKDWNQETQYF	TGTGCCAGCAAGGACTGGAACCAAGAGACCCAGTACTTC
TRBV2	.	TRBJ1-2	few	CASSGILYGYTF	TGTGCCAGCAGCGGGATCCTCTATGGCTACACCTTC
TRBV5-1	TRBD2	TRBJ2-3	.	CASSLSSGTTDTQYF	TGCGCCAGCAGCTTGAGCAGCGGGACCACAGATACGCAGTATTTT
TRBV27	TRBD1	TRBJ2-7	.	CASSLRQGFSYEQYF	TGTGCCAGCAGTCTACGACAGGGATTCTCCTACGAGCAGTACTTC
TRBV5-6	TRBD1	TRBJ1-1	.	CASSLDRGTEAFF	TGTGCCAGCAGCTTGGACAGGGGTACTGAAGCTTTCTTT
TRBV2	.	TRBJ2-7	.	CASREGGPIEQYF	TGTGCCAGCAGGGAAGGGGGGCCGATCGAGCAGTACTTC
TRBV2	.	TRBJ1-4	.	CASRPLPEKLFF	TGTGCCAGCAGGCCCCTTCCTGAAAAACTGTTTTTT
TRBV28	TRBD1	TRBJ2-7	.	CASSLSQGAFEQYF	TGTGCCAGCAGTTTATCGCAGGGGGCCTTCGAGCAGTACTTC
TRBV20-1	.	TRBJ2-7	.	CSARGGHEQYF	TGCAGTGCGAGGGGGGGACACGAGCAGTACTTC
TRBV9	.	TRBJ1-2	.	CASSVVGGTAKNYGYTF	TGTGCCAGCAGCGTAGTCGGGGGAACCGCTAAAAACTATGGCTACACCTTC
TRBV15	.	TRBJ2-2	few	CATSREPAGELFF	TGTGCCACCAGCAGAGAACCAGCCGGGGAGCTGTTTTTT
TRBV5-4	.	TRBJ1-4	.	CASSLGLANEKLFF	TGTGCCAGCAGCCTGGGCCTGGCTAATGAAAAACTGTTTTTT
TRBV27	.	TRBJ2-7	.	CATSGAHEQYF	TGTGCCACGTCGGGGGCCCACGAGCAGTACTTC
TRBV5-6	TRBD1	TRBJ1-3	.	CASTQDRERNTIYF	TGTGCCAGCACTCAGGACAGGGAAAGAAACACCATATATTTT
TRBV10-2	.	TRBJ1-5	.	CASRHRTSGTTQHF	TGCGCCAGCAGGCACCGGACTAGCGGGACGACCCAGCATTTT
TRBV19	TRBD1	TRBJ2-6	.	CASSIGQGATGANVLTF	TGTGCCAGTAGTATAGGCCAGGGGGCGACTGGGGCCAACGTCCTGACTTTC
TRBV30	.	TRBJ2-2	few	CAWAGTGELFF	TGTGCCTGGGCGGGCACCGGGGAGCTGTTTTTT
TRBV11-2	TRBD1	TRBJ2-1	once	CASSLYVTGPYGEQFF	TGTGCCAGCAGCTTATATGTGACAGGGCCTTATGGTGAGCAGTTCTTC
TRBV18	.	TRBJ2-1	.	CASSPWGSHNEQFF	TGTGCCAGCTCACCCTGGGGTTCGCACAATGAGCAGTTCTTC
TRBV30	.	TRBJ1-2	.	CAWSVRGSSINGYTF	TGTGCCTGGAGTGTACGGGGCAGTAGTATAAATGGCTACACCTTC
TRBV6-1	.	TRBJ2-1	.	CASSEVGDEQFF	TGTGCCAGCAGTGAAGTCGGTGATGAGCAGTTCTTC
TRBV5-4	.	TRBJ2-1	.	CASSLGQGSSSYNEQFF	TGTGCCAGCAGCTTGGGGCAAGGGAGCAGCTCCTACAATGAGCAGTTCTTC
TRBV5-4	.	TRBJ2-2	.	CASSLGLGTGELFF	TGTGCCAGCAGCCTCGGGCTAGGGACCGGGGAGCTGTTTTTT
TRBV27	TRBD2	TRBJ2-7	.	CASSLEFGTSESKQYF	TGTGCCAGCAGTTTAGAGTTTGGGACTAGCGAAAGCAAGCAGTACTTC
TRBV28	TRBD1	TRBJ2-1	.	CAEGAQRGNEQFF	TGTGCTGAGGGGGCTCAGAGGGGGAATGAGCAGTTCTTC
TRBV11-2	.	TRBJ2-1	.	CASSSRGRDSYNEQFF	TGTGCCAGCAGCTCAAGGGGGCGGGACTCCTACAATGAGCAGTTCTTC
TRBV4-2	.	TRBJ1-1	.	CASSQERLLAEAFF	TGTGCCAGCAGCCAAGAACGGTTGTTGGCTGAAGCTTTCTTT
TRBV18	.	TRBJ1-1	.	CASSPPVSQRVEAFF	TGTGCCAGCTCACCACCGGTCAGCCAGCGGGTTGAAGCTTTCTTT